Listed below are T cell receptor beta chains from one sample, sequenced in a study of beta chain features in type 1 diabetes. TCRdb's copy holds only in-frame clones and misses some; the assay was immunoSEQ multiplex PCR. The data hold about 230,000 clones, with 7.5% to 10% observed a single time. Sequencing input: naive CD4+ T cells from blood. The receptors here all came from a woman aged 18-29 years in good health. Each CDR3 is given with its conserved first and last residue. D genes are given only for firm matches. Clone size appears in some rows only: once, few, many, or a class for an expanded clone.

abundance	d_gene	v_gene	j_gene	CDR3aa	CDR3nt
-	TRBD1	TRBV6-6	TRBJ2-7	CASSTRDSPEQYF	TGTGCCAGCAGTACCCGGGACAGTCCAGAGCAGTACTTC
-	TRBD2	TRBV4-2	TRBJ2-2	CASSQDGTSGGAGELFF	TGTGCCAGCAGCCAAGACGGGACTAGCGGGGGGGCCGGGGAGCTGTTTTTT
-	TRBD1	TRBV5-1	TRBJ1-1	CASSFDLQGDIREAFF	TGCGCCAGCAGTTTCGACTTACAGGGGGACATAAGAGAAGCTTTCTTT
few	-	TRBV11-2	TRBJ2-3	CASSLNWATDTQYF	TGTGCCAGCAGCTTAAATTGGGCCACAGATACGCAGTATTTT
few	TRBD2	TRBV7-9	TRBJ2-3	CASRNTGTSGTDTQYF	TGTGCCAGCAGGAATACAGGAACTAGCGGCACAGATACGCAGTATTTT
-	-	TRBV9	TRBJ1-4	CASSSGQPNEKLFF	TGTGCCAGCAGCTCAGGACAGCCGAATGAAAAACTGTTTTTT
-	-	TRBV28	TRBJ1-2	CASTGGYGYTF	TGTGCCAGCACCGGGGGGTATGGCTACACCTTC
-	TRBD1	TRBV5-6	TRBJ1-1	CASSLGQGARGTEAFF	TGTGCCAGCAGCTTGGGACAGGGGGCGCGAGGCACTGAAGCTTTCTTT
-	-	TRBV2	TRBJ2-7	CASSEQVSYEQYF	TGTGCCAGCAGCGAACAGGTCTCCTACGAGCAGTACTTC
-	TRBD1	TRBV9	TRBJ2-7	CASSLTSGTGFGEQYF	TGTGCCAGCAGCCTGACCTCCGGGACAGGGTTTGGCGAGCAGTACTTC
-	TRBD1	TRBV2	TRBJ1-2	CASRGTGDDYGYTF	TGTGCCAGCAGGGGTACAGGGGACGACTATGGCTACACCTTC
-	TRBD1	TRBV7-9	TRBJ1-6	CASSLGRGASPLHF	TGTGCCAGCAGCTTGGGCAGGGGGGCTTCACCCCTCCACTTT
-	-	TRBV18	TRBJ2-7	CASSPKPGVGSYEQYF	TGTGCCAGCTCGCCAAAACCAGGGGTGGGCTCCTACGAGCAGTACTTC
few	TRBD1	TRBV23-1	TRBJ1-1	CASNLKTRGHTEAFF	TGCGCCAGCAACCTCAAAACCAGGGGGCACACTGAAGCTTTCTTT
-	TRBD1	TRBV7-9	TRBJ1-4	CASSLTGSDEKLFF	TGTGCCAGCAGCCTGACAGGGTCGGATGAAAAACTGTTTTTT
-	-	TRBV10-3	TRBJ1-1	CAISAAGGTEAFF	TGTGCCATCAGTGCCGCGGGGGGCACTGAAGCTTTCTTT
-	-	TRBV11-2	TRBJ1-2	CASSYPVRGGTYGYTF	TGTGCCAGCAGCTACCCAGTTCGGGGGGGGACCTATGGCTACACCTTC
few	-	TRBV2	TRBJ2-3	CASSVISDTQYF	TGTGCCAGCAGTGTTATCTCAGATACGCAGTATTTT
-	TRBD2	TRBV5-1	TRBJ2-5	CASSLMASGILETQYF	TGCGCCAGCAGCTTGATGGCTAGCGGGATTTTGGAGACCCAGTACTTC
-	TRBD1	TRBV19	TRBJ2-5	CASSTRDRGRRETQYF	TGTGCCAGTAGTACCCGGGACAGGGGGCGGCGGGAGACCCAGTACTTC
few	TRBD1	TRBV13	TRBJ1-3	CASSFLDRGPGNTIYF	TGTGCCAGCAGCTTCCTAGACAGGGGGCCTGGAAACACCATATATTTT
few	-	TRBV12-5	TRBJ1-4	CASGLREGANEKLFF	TGTGCTAGTGGTTTGAGGGAGGGGGCTAATGAAAAACTGTTTTTT
-	-	TRBV6-5	TRBJ1-1	CASSYSSQSTEAFF	TGTGCCAGCAGTTACTCTTCACAGAGCACTGAAGCTTTCTTT
few	TRBD2	TRBV11-2	TRBJ2-2	CASPGAGGGTGELFF	TGTGCCAGCCCGGGGGCGGGGGGCGGCACCGGGGAGCTGTTTTTT
few	-	TRBV5-1	TRBJ1-2	CASSLGANNYGYTF	TGCGCCAGCAGCTTGGGGGCCAACAACTATGGCTACACCTTC
-	-	TRBV6-1	TRBJ2-6	CASSSSSSGANVLTF	TGTGCCAGCAGTAGTAGTTCCTCTGGGGCCAACGTCCTGACTTTC
few	TRBD1	TRBV5-1	TRBJ2-2	CASSFGTDLGELFF	TGCGCCAGCAGCTTTGGGACAGACCTCGGGGAGCTGTTTTTT
-	-	TRBV6-4	TRBJ2-3	CASSVAGIGDTQYF	TGTGCCAGCAGTGTTGCGGGAATTGGGGATACGCAGTATTTT
few	TRBD1	TRBV5-1	TRBJ2-3	CASSRDRGTDTQYF	TGCGCCAGCAGCCGGGACAGGGGGACAGATACGCAGTATTTT
many	TRBD2	TRBV7-9	TRBJ2-3	CASSPGLAGGQTTQYF	TGTGCCAGCAGCCCAGGACTAGCGGGAGGTCAAACTACGCAGTATTTT
few	TRBD1	TRBV15	TRBJ2-7	CATSRDFDRAPYEQYF	TGTGCCACCAGCAGAGACTTCGACAGGGCCCCCTACGAGCAGTACTTC
few	TRBD1	TRBV7-3	TRBJ2-7	CASSYTRGEQYF	TGTGCCAGCAGCTACACCAGGGGGGAGCAGTACTTC
-	-	TRBV6-5	TRBJ2-1	CASQQNLYNEQFF	TGTGCCAGCCAACAGAATTTGTACAATGAGCAGTTCTTC
-	-	TRBV7-9	TRBJ1-1	CASSHSLSGTEAFF	TGTGCCAGCAGCCACAGCCTCAGTGGCACTGAAGCTTTCTTT
-	TRBD1	TRBV6-4	TRBJ1-2	CASSERQGSGYTF	TGTGCCAGCAGTGAGAGACAGGGATCCGGCTACACCTTC
-	-	TRBV2	TRBJ1-1	CASRTEGVTEAFF	TGTGCCAGCAGGACCGAGGGGGTTACTGAAGCTTTCTTT
few	-	TRBV6-5	TRBJ1-4	CASSYKGFNEKLFF	TGTGCCAGCAGTTATAAGGGGTTCAATGAAAAACTGTTTTTT
few	-	TRBV5-1	TRBJ2-5	CASSKPSGEGDETQYF	TGCGCCAGCAGCAAACCTAGCGGTGAGGGGGATGAGACCCAGTACTTC
-	TRBD1	TRBV18	TRBJ2-1	CASSRVLLGQDYNEQFF	TGTGCCAGCTCACGGGTTCTTTTGGGACAGGACTACAATGAGCAGTTCTTC
-	TRBD1	TRBV7-2	TRBJ2-6	CASSLEQGASGANVLTF	TGTGCCAGCAGCTTGGAACAGGGGGCGTCCGGGGCCAACGTCCTGACTTTC
many	-	TRBV4-1	TRBJ2-6	CASSHLVFNVLTF	TGCGCCAGCAGCCACCTAGTTTTCAACGTCCTGACTTTC
-	-	TRBV7-9	TRBJ2-7	CASSLRGAGTQIYYEQYF	TGTGCCAGCAGCTTAAGGGGCGCCGGGACACAAATTTACTACGAGCAGTACTTC
few	-	TRBV7-2	TRBJ2-5	CASSLEGQNQETQYF	TGTGCCAGCAGCTTAGAAGGACAGAACCAAGAGACCCAGTACTTC
-	-	TRBV7-2	TRBJ2-7	CASSLSLWASYEQYF	TGTGCCAGCAGTTTATCCCTTTGGGCCTCCTACGAGCAGTACTTC
-	-	TRBV6-6	TRBJ2-7	CASSQDFFQSYEQYF	TGTGCCAGCAGTCAGGACTTCTTTCAATCCTACGAGCAGTACTTC
few	-	TRBV15	TRBJ1-1	CATSRDRAIVFF	TGTGCCACCAGCAGAGACAGGGCAATAGTTTTCTTT
-	-	TRBV5-1	TRBJ2-1	CASSLRASSYNEQFF	TGCGCCAGCAGCTTGAGAGCGAGCTCCTACAATGAGCAGTTCTTC
few	TRBD1	TRBV7-2	TRBJ1-1	CASSLVPDRDTEAFF	TGTGCCAGCAGCTTAGTTCCGGACAGGGACACTGAAGCTTTCTTT